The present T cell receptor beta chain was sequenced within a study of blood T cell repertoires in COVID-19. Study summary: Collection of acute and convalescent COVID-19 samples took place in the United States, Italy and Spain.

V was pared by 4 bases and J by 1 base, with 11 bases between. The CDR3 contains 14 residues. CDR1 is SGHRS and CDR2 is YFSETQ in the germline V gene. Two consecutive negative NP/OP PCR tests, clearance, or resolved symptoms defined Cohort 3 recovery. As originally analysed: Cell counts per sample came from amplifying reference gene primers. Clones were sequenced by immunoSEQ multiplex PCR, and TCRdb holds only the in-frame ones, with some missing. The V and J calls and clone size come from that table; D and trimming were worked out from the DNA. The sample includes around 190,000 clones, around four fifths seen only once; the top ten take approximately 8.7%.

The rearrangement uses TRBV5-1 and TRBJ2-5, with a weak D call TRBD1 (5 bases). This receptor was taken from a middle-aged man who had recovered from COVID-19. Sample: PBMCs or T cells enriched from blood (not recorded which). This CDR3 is CASSQSQGQETQYF. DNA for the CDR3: TGCGCCAGCAGCCAGAGCCAGGGCCAAGAGACCCAGTACTTC.